This T cell receptor (beta chain) was observed in a study of cytotoxic CD8 clonotypes in ibrutinib-treated CLL. Study-level information: The patients comprised 10 to 12 relapsed/refractory and about 16 treatment-naive cases, some 17 IGHV unmutated. Study results and limitations: Against age-matched healthy donors, baseline clonality ran higher and tracked circulating CD8+ T-cell counts. Clonality rose at ibrutinib response, held steady in sustained remission, and fell toward baseline at progression.

TCRdb keeps only in-frame clones here, not all; method: immunoSEQ multiplex PCR. The sample has 25,000 to 30,000 clones; almost 70% are singletons. A remark on this clone: Its antigen is not identified.

The ends lost 3 bases at V and 5 bases at J; junction bases unmatched: 17. The CDR3 length is 18 residues. CDR1 is SGDLS and CDR2 is YYNGEE in the germline V gene. The chain carries TRBV9 and TRBJ1-2, with 9 bases fitting TRBD1. The source was PBMCs, collected after 24 months of ibrutinib treatment. This sequence originates from a human donor with chronic lymphocytic leukemia. CDR3 region: CASSDYRGRVGSRYGYTF. In DNA, the CDR3 is TGTGCCAGCAGCGACTACAGGGGGCGCGTAGGATCTAGGTATGGCTACACCTTC.